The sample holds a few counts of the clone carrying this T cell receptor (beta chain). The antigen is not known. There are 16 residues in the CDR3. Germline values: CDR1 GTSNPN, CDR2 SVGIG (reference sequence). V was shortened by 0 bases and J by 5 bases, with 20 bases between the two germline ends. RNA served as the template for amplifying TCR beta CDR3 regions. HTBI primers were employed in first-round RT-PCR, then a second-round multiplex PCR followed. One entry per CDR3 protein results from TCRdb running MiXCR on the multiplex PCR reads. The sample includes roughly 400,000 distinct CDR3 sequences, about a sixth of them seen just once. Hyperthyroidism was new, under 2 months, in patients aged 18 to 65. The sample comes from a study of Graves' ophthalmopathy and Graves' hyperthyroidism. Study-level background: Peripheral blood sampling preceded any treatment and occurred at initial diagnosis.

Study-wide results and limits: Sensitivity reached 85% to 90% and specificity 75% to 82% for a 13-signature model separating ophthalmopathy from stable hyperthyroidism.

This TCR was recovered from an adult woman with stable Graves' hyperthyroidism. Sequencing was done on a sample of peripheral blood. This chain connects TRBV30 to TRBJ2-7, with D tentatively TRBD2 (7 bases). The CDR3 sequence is CAWSVRGAGYPHEQYF. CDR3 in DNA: TGTGCCTGGAGTGTACGGGGGGCGGGATACCCCCACGAGCAGTACTTC.